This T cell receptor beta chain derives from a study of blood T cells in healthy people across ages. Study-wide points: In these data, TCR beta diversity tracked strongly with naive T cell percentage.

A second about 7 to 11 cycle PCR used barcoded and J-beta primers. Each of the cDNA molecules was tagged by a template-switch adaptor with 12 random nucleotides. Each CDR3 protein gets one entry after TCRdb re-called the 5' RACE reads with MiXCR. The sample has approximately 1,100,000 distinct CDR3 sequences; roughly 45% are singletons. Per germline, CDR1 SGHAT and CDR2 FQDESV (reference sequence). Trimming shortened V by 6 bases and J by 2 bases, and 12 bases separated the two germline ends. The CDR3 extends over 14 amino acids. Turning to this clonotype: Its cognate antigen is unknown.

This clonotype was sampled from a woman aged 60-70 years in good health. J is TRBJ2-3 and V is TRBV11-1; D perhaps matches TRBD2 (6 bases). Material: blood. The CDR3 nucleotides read TGTGCCAGCAGACTCGGACTAAACACAGATACGCAGTATTTT. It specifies CASRLGLNTDTQYF.